A selection of T cell receptor beta chains follows, all from one sample in a study of T cell changes during pregnancy in multiple sclerosis. Sequencing was performed with immunoSEQ multiplex PCR; in TCRdb, only in-frame clones are kept and a portion is missing. The sample holds 40,000 to 45,000 clones; around 92% are singletons and the top ten take about 0.5%. The sample here was CD4+ T cells from peripheral blood mononuclear cells, taken in the second trimester of pregnancy. These receptors originate from a female donor in good health, enrolled as a control in a pregnancy study. Both conserved end residues are part of each CDR3. D genes are given only for firm matches. Some rows mark clone size as missing; the rest say once, few, many or name a class of expanded clone.

clone_size	v_call	d_call	j_call	cdr3_aa	cdr3_nt
-	TRBV11-2	-	TRBJ2-3	CASSTWTLTDTQYF	TGTGCCAGCAGCACATGGACTCTTACAGATACGCAGTATTTT
once	TRBV11-2	-	TRBJ1-2	CASTREHNYGYTF	TGTGCCAGCACCCGAGAGCATAACTATGGCTACACCTTC
-	TRBV19	-	TRBJ2-1	CASRARAASYNEQFF	TGTGCCAGTAGGGCCAGGGCGGCCTCCTACAATGAGCAGTTCTTC
-	TRBV7-8	TRBD2	TRBJ2-7	CASSLVSSGDAPYEQYF	TGTGCCAGCAGCTTAGTATCTAGCGGGGACGCCCCCTACGAGCAGTACTTC
-	TRBV2	-	TRBJ1-5	CASSAGERGNQPQHF	TGTGCCAGCAGTGCCGGGGAAAGAGGCAATCAGCCCCAGCATTTT
-	TRBV7-2	TRBD2	TRBJ2-1	CASSLATSGLYNEQFF	TGTGCCAGCAGCTTAGCGACTAGCGGGCTCTACAATGAGCAGTTCTTC
-	TRBV27	TRBD2	TRBJ2-1	CASSTTSGRTYNEQFF	TGTGCCAGCAGTACGACTAGCGGGCGTACCTACAATGAGCAGTTCTTC
-	TRBV6-6	-	TRBJ1-4	CASSSLLTNEKLFF	TGTGCCAGCAGCTCGTTATTAACTAATGAAAAACTGTTTTTT
-	TRBV30	TRBD1	TRBJ2-7	CAWIVSSGQGREQYF	TGTGCCTGGATTGTTTCGTCGGGACAGGGACGCGAGCAGTACTTC
-	TRBV28	TRBD2	TRBJ2-7	CASRAGPLYEQYF	TGTGCCAGCAGAGCGGGACCTCTTTACGAGCAGTACTTC
once	TRBV10-2	-	TRBJ1-2	CASGSERGTGGYTF	TGCGCCAGCGGGTCCGAGCGGGGGACGGGTGGCTACACCTTC
once	TRBV5-4	TRBD1	TRBJ1-1	CASSPHPPGQGFTEAFF	TGTGCCAGCAGCCCCCATCCCCCGGGACAGGGTTTTACTGAAGCTTTCTTT
-	TRBV15	-	TRBJ2-7	CATSRDGLRPQISRYEQYF	TGTGCCACCAGCAGAGATGGATTAAGACCCCAGATTTCTAGGTACGAGCAGTACTTC
-	TRBV7-8	-	TRBJ1-2	CASSEGGVYGYTF	TGTGCCAGCAGCGAGGGAGGGGTCTATGGCTACACCTTC
-	TRBV12-5	-	TRBJ2-1	CASGLRSNEQFF	TGTGCTAGTGGTTTGCGGTCGAATGAGCAGTTCTTC